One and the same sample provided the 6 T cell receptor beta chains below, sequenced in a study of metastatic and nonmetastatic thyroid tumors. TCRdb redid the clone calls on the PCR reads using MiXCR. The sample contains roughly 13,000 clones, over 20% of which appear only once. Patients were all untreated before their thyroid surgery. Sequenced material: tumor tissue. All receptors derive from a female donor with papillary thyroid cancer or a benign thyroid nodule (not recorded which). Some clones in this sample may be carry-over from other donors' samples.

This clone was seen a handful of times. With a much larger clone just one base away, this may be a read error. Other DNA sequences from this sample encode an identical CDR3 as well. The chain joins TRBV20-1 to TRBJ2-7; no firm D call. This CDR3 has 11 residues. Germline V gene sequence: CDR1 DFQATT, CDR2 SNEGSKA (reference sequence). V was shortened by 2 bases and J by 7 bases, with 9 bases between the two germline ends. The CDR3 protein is CSARPHGEQYF. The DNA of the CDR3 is TGCAGTGCTAGACCCCATGGTGAGCAGTACTTC.

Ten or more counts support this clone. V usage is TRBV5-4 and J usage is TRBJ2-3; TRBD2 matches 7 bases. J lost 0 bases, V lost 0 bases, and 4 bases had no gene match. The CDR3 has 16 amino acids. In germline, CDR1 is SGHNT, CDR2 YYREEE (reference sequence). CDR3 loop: CASSLGLRGSTDTQYF. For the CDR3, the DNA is TGTGCCAGCAGCTTGGGCCTGCGGGGGAGCACAGATACGCAGTATTTT.

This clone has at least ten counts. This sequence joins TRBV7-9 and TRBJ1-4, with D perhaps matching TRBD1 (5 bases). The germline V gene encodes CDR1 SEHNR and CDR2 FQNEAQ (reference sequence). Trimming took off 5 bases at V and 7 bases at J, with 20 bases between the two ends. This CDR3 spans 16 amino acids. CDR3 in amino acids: CASSLQTRTTGEKLFF. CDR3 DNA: TGTGCCAGCAGCCTCCAGACGAGGACAACCGGTGAAAAACTGTTTTTT. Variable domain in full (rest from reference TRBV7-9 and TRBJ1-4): DTGVSQNPRHKITKRGQNVTFRCDPISEHNRLYWYRQTLGQGPEFLTYFQNEAQLEKSRLLSDRFSAERPKGSFSTLEIQRTEQGDSAMYLCASSLQTRTTGEKLFFGSGTQLSVL.

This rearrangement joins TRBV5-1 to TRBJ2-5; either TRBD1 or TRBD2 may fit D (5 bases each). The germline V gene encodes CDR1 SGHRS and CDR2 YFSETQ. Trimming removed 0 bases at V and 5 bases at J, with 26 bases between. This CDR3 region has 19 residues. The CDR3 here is CASSLGAGTKSVRKETQYF. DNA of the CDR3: TGCGCCAGCAGCTTGGGGGCCGGGACCAAATCCGTCCGAAAGGAGACCCAGTACTTC.

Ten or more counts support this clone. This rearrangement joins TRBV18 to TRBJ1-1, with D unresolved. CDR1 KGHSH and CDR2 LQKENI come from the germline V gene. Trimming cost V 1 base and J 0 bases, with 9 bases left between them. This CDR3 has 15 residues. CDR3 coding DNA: TGTGCCAGCTCACCACAGCGGGATATGAACACTGAAGCTTTCTTT. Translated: CASSPQRDMNTEAFF. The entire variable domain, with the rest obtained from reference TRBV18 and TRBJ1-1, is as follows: NAGVMQNPRHLVRRRGQEARLRCSPMKGHSHVYWYRQLPEEGLKFMVYLQKENIIDESGMPKERFSAEFPKEGPSILRIQQVVRGDSAAYFCASSPQRDMNTEAFFGQGTRLTVV.

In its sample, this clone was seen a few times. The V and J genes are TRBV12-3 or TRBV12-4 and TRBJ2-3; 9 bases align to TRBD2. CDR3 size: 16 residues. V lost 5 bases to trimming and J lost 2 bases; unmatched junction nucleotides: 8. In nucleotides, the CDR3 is TGTGCCAGCAGTAAGGGACTAGCATGTGCCACAGATACGCAGTATTTT. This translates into CASSKGLACATDTQYF.